These 17 T cell receptor beta chains originate from one sample sequenced in a study of blood T cell repertoires in COVID-19. Clones were sequenced by immunoSEQ multiplex PCR, and TCRdb holds only the in-frame ones, with some missing. The data show a few hundred thousand clones, with 80% to 85% seen just once and 3% held by the top ten. The material sequenced was peripheral blood. These receptors were obtained from a woman aged 25 to 39 who had recovered from COVID-19.

V and J are TRBV10-3 and TRBJ1-2; weak D call: TRBD1 (6 bases). This CDR3 contains 14 residues. Germline V gene lookup returns CDR1 ENHRY and CDR2 SYGVKD. Trimming cost V 2 bases and J 8 bases, with 15 bases left between them. The chain's CDR3 is CAISETGGGVGYTF. In DNA form, the CDR3 reads TGTGCCATCAGTGAGACGGGAGGGGGGGTCGGCTACACCTTC.

The chain joins TRBV15 to TRBJ1-4; TRBD1 might be the D (6 bases). V was clipped by 2 bases and J by 3 bases, with 13 bases between them. The CDR3 spans 16 residues. Germline CDR1 LNHNV, CDR2 YYDKDF (reference sequence). DNA of the CDR3: TGTGCCACCAGCAGATCCACAGGGAGGGCTAATGAAAAACTGTTTTTT. This sequence encodes CATSRSTGRANEKLFF.

With respect to this clone: This may be a read error: a much more frequent sequence differs by one nucleotide. This CDR3 is also generated by other DNA sequences in the sample. The V and J genes are TRBV5-5 and TRBJ2-7; TRBD2 agrees at 14 bases. Trimming cost V 2 bases and J 3 bases; bases outside gene matches: 1. Germline CDR1 is SGHKS and CDR2 is YYEKEE (reference sequence). The CDR3 has 15 residues. The chain's CDR3 is CASSFGTSGSYEQYF. The DNA of the CDR3 is TGTGCCAGCAGCTTCGGGACTAGCGGGAGCTACGAGCAGTACTTC.

The chain has TRBV5-6 and TRBJ2-3, with D perhaps TRBD2 (5 bases). CDR1 SGHDT and CDR2 YYEEEE come from the germline V gene. Trimming removed 4 bases from V and 2 bases from J, with 11 bases in between. The CDR3 is 14 amino acids. The CDR3 sequence is CASSRTRFTDTQYF. CDR3 nucleotide sequence: TGTGCCAGCAGCCGAACTAGGTTCACAGATACGCAGTATTTT. Drawing the rest from reference TRBV5-6 and TRBJ2-3, the complete variable domain is DAGVTQSPTHLIKTRGQQVTLRCSPKSGHDTVSWYQQALGQGPQFIFQYYEEEERQRGNFPDRFSGHQFPNYSSELNVNALLLGDSALYLCASSRTRFTDTQYFGPGTRLTVL.

The chain carries TRBV2 and TRBJ2-7, with 7 nucleotides matching TRBD1. The germline CDR1 and CDR2 sequences are SNHLY and FYNNEI. V was pared by 1 base and J by 6 bases, with 6 bases of the junction left unmatched. CDR3 length: 14 residues. CDR3 nucleotide sequence: TGTGCCAGCAGTGAAGAGGGGGCTTCGAGCGAGCAGTACTTC. Translation gives CASSEEGASSEQYF. The complete variable domain, with remaining parts taken from reference TRBV2 and TRBJ2-7, reads EPEVTQTPSHQVTQMGQEVILRCVPISNHLYFYWYRQILGQKVEFLVSFYNNEISEKSEIFDDQFSVERPDGSNFTLKIRSTKLEDSAMYFCASSEEGASSEQYFGPGTRLTVT.

This clone has just a few counts. V is TRBV6-5 and J is TRBJ1-5; D remains ambiguous. The CDR3 has 12 residues. Trimming took off 11 bases at V and 5 bases at J, with 13 bases between the two ends. From germline, CDR1 is MNHEY and CDR2 SVGAGI. The CDR3 protein is CAAHTGDQPQHF. The CDR3 DNA is TGTGCCGCACACACCGGAGATCAGCCCCAGCATTTT.

V gene TRBV5-1 combines with J gene TRBJ2-3, with 8 bases matching TRBD1. V gave up 4 bases and J gave up 0 bases; unmatched junction bases: 4. Germline V gene sequence: CDR1 SGHRS, CDR2 YFSETQ. This CDR3 has 15 residues. The CDR3 sequence is CASSLTGESTDTQYF. The CDR3 DNA sequence: TGCGCCAGCAGCCTGACAGGGGAAAGCACAGATACGCAGTATTTT.

This clone has a handful of counts. The chain uses TRBV6-1 and TRBJ1-3; D call uncertain. The CDR3 totals 14 residues. CDR1 is MNHNS, CDR2 SASEGT, per germline. V gave up 0 bases and J gave up 8 bases, with 11 bases separating them. In DNA, the CDR3 is TGTGCCAGCAGTGAAGCATCCGGGGTTCACACCATATATTTT. Translating gives CASSEASGVHTIYF.

This chain connects TRBV5-1 to TRBJ1-2; D unclear. The CDR3 covers 14 residues. Trimming removed 0 bases from V and 2 bases from J, with 8 bases in between. Germline CDR1 is SGHRS and CDR2 is YFSETQ. Written as DNA, the CDR3 is TGCGCCAGCAGCTTGGACAGCTGGAACTATGGCTACACCTTC. It yields the protein CASSLDSWNYGYTF.

This chain uses TRBV27 with TRBJ2-7, with 12 bases aligning to TRBD2. Unmatched junction bases numbered 6, after V lost 3 bases and J lost 0 bases. The CDR3 is 17 amino acids. The germline V gene has CDR1 MNHEY and CDR2 SMNVEV (reference sequence). The CDR3 region is CASSLGLAGISSYEQYF. CDR3 nucleotide sequence: TGTGCCAGCAGTTTGGGACTAGCGGGCATCAGCTCCTACGAGCAGTACTTC.

This rearrangement joins TRBV5-1 to TRBJ2-7; D is possibly TRBD1 (5 bases). This CDR3 comprises 16 residues. Germline V gives CDR1 SGHRS, CDR2 YFSETQ. V lost 4 bases, J lost 4 bases, and 21 bases lay in between. CDR3 nucleotides: TGCGCCAGCAGCCTTGGTTTGACAGCGTCCCTTTACGAGCAGTACTTC. Translated, it gives CASSLGLTASLYEQYF.

This clone was recorded only once. The chain employs TRBV6-5 and TRBJ1-2, with D perhaps TRBD1 (6 bases). Trimming took off 2 bases at V and 4 bases at J, with 11 bases between the two ends. The CDR3 has 14 amino acids. Germline V gene data show CDR1 as MNHEY and CDR2 as SVGAGI. This CDR3 reads CASSYGGRGYGYTF. The CDR3 nucleotides read TGTGCCAGCAGTTACGGTGGCAGGGGCTATGGCTACACCTTC.

The table lists this clone with a few counts. The genes are TRBV30 and TRBJ2-1; D possibly corresponds to TRBD2 (6 bases). In germline, CDR1 is GTSNPN, CDR2 SVGIG (reference sequence). Trimming cost V 2 bases and J 5 bases, with 13 bases left between them. This CDR3 is built from 14 residues. The CDR3 reads CAWSTGSGNNEQFF. CDR3 nucleotides: TGTGCCTGGAGTACGGGTAGCGGAAACAATGAGCAGTTCTTC.

The chain links TRBV5-1 to TRBJ2-2; 7 bases are shared with TRBD2. Germline CDR1 reads SGHRS; CDR2 reads YFSETQ. The length of the CDR3 is 14 residues. The V and J ends lost 3 bases and 6 bases, in that order; junction bases with no gene match: 5. The CDR3 is CASSSATSPGELFF. DNA for the CDR3: TGCGCCAGCAGCTCGGCGACTAGCCCCGGGGAGCTGTTTTTT.

This clone was counted only a few times. The chain recombines TRBV6-7 with TRBJ2-1; TRBD2 is a possible D gene (6 bases). TRBV6-7 is treated as an ORF (open reading frame) with a function not yet certain. This CDR3 region has 18 residues. V gave up 2 bases and J gave up 5 bases, with 22 bases separating them. The CDR3 DNA is TGTGCCAGCAGTTACCCCCAAAAAAGGGAGGATAAGGACAATGAGCAGTTCTTC. Its translation: CASSYPQKREDKDNEQFF.

V gene TRBV5-6 combines with J gene TRBJ2-4; maybe TRBD2 (6 bases). This CDR3 is 19 amino acids long. Germline values: CDR1 SGHDT, CDR2 YYEEEE. V dropped 5 bases and J dropped 0 bases, with 24 bases sitting between them. As DNA, the CDR3 is TGTGCCAGCAGAATCATCGGGAGCGGGTCCACCGTAGCCAAAAACATTCAGTACTTC. Its protein is CASRIIGSGSTVAKNIQYF.

The rearrangement joins TRBV9 to TRBJ2-7; weak D call: TRBD2 (6 bases). The CDR3 is 14 residues long. Trimming pared 0 bases from V and 0 bases from J, leaving 7 bases between. Germline loops: CDR1 SGDLS, CDR2 YYNGEE. Here the CDR3 DNA reads TGTGCCAGCAGCGTAGCGGGACTCTCCTACGAGCAGTACTTC. Its translation is CASSVAGLSYEQYF.